A selection of T cell receptor beta chains follows, all from one sample in a study of T cells in Graves' hyperthyroidism and ophthalmopathy. TCRdb re-called the multiplex PCR reads through MiXCR, storing one row per CDR3 protein. The sample has fewer than 700,000 distinct CDR3 sequences, around 15% seen once. The material sequenced was blood. Every receptor here comes from a woman between 25 and 40 years old with Graves' hyperthyroidism. The CDR3 runs from the conserved cysteine through the conserved F or W. Some rows mark clone size as missing; the rest say once, few, many or name a class of expanded clone.

TRBJ2-7	many	TRBV5-1	CASSLAGGSWYEQYF
TRBJ2-7	many	TRBV12-3/TRBV12-4	CASSHKERSSYEQYF
TRBJ2-7	many	TRBV20-1	CSVPGQIYEQYF
TRBJ1-1	NA	TRBV5-1	CASSLESPDRGPEAFF
TRBJ2-1	many	TRBV11-2	CASSLGPRGGDEQFF
TRBJ1-4	NA	TRBV20-1	CSARGPGQESEKLFF
TRBJ2-3	few	TRBV6-2/TRBV6-3	CASSYSRGAAPTDTQYF
TRBJ2-2	NA	TRBV7-6	CASSLNLVSNTGELFF
TRBJ1-1	NA	TRBV30	CASSPSGDYTTEAFF
TRBJ2-5	many	TRBV12-3/TRBV12-4	CASSPWTGLQETQYF
TRBJ1-1	few	TRBV29-1	CSVPGGHTEAFF
TRBJ2-2	few	TRBV6-1	CASKRTDGTGELFF
TRBJ1-2	many	TRBV7-2	CASSRAGWEGYTF
TRBJ1-2	NA	TRBV24-1	CATSDPALQSWGYTF
TRBJ1-1	NA	TRBV27	CASSPDIMNTEAFF
TRBJ2-7	many	TRBV2	CASSELMDSYEQYF
TRBJ1-2	few	TRBV25-1	CASSELGTGYGYTF
TRBJ1-5	many	TRBV2	CASSEEVGQPQHF
TRBJ1-5	few	TRBV6-2/TRBV6-3	CASSYPQTGYSNQPQHF
TRBJ1-2	NA	TRBV9	CASSAGSGYTF
TRBJ2-4	many	TRBV28	CASSSLGLSMAKNIQYF
TRBJ2-1	many	TRBV5-1	CASSPGLAGKREQFF
TRBJ2-3	many	TRBV27	CASRPLQADTQYF
TRBJ2-1	NA	TRBV18	CASSPGTSGRIEQFF
TRBJ2-7	NA	TRBV7-3	CASSGDRGEQYF
TRBJ2-5	few	TRBV6-1	CASSDGTGQETQYF
TRBJ1-2	many	TRBV7-2	CASRPSMSDPGYTF
TRBJ1-4	few	TRBV6-1	CASLFQRGGAEKLFF
TRBJ1-2	many	TRBV28	CASSLGQGPRGYTF
TRBJ1-1	many	TRBV19	CASSEPGLWGNHEAFF
TRBJ2-5	many	TRBV28	CASRWAGVGEQETQYF
TRBJ2-7	NA	TRBV6-5	CASSYSLAGEQYF
TRBJ2-3	few	TRBV24-1	CATSERTGDTQYF
TRBJ2-1	many	TRBV2	CAIRWASGRHNEQFF
TRBJ2-7	few	TRBV9	CASSSGQGSTYEQYF